This T cell receptor beta chain was profiled in a study of T-cell memory formation after mild COVID-19. The study's findings and limits: Researchers report contracting CD4+ clones mostly in CM and EM, with CD8+ clones in EMRA.

One entry per CDR3 protein results from TCRdb running MiXCR on the 5' RACE reads. The table includes fewer than 650,000 distinct CDR3 sequences, 20% to 25% detected once. This clonotype showed up just a few times. Its antigen is not identified. Material for sequencing was PBMCs or a T cell subset sorted from them (not recorded which). The TCR originated in an adult woman who had mild COVID-19 (a few samples of this study predate the infection). Cell type and time point are not known.

CDR3 nucleotide sequence: TGTGCCAGCAGCACAGGGCCACACAATGAGCAGTTCTTC. It codes for CASSTGPHNEQFF. The J gene is TRBJ2-1, the V gene TRBV9; possibly TRBD1 for D (6 bases). Deletions cut 4 bases from V and 5 bases from J, with 10 bases between. CDR1 SGDLS and CDR2 YYNGEE come from the germline V gene. The CDR3 totals 13 residues.